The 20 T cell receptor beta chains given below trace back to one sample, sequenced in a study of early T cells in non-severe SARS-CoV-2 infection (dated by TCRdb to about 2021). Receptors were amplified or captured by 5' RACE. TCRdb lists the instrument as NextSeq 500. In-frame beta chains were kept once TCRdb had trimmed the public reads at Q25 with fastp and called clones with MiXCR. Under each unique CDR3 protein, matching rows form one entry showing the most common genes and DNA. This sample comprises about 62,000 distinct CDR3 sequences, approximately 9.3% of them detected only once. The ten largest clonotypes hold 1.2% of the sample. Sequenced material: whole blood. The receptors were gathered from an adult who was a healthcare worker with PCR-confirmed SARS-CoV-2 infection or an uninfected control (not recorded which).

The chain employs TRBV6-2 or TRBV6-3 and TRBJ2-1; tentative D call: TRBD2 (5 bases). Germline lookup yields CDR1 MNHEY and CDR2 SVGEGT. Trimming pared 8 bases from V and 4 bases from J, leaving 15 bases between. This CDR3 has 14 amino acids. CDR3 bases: TGTGCCAGCCAACCTCACGGGGATTACAATGAGCAGTTCTTC. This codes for CASQPHGDYNEQFF.

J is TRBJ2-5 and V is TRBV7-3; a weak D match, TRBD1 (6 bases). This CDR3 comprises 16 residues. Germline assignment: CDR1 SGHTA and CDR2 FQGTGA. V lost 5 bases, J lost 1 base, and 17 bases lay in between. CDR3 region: CASSDGMGHPQETQYF. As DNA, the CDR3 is TGTGCCAGCAGCGATGGAATGGGACACCCCCAAGAGACCCAGTACTTC. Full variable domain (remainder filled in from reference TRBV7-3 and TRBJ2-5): GAGVSQTPSNKVTEKGKYVELRCDPISGHTALYWYRQSLGQGPEFLIYFQGTGAADDSGLPNDRFFAVRPEGSVSTLKIQRTERGDSAVYLCASSDGMGHPQETQYFGPGTRLLVL.

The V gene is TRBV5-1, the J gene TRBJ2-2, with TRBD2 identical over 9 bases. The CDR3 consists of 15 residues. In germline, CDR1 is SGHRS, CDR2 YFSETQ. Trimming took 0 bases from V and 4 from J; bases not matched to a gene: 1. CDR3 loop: CASSLGLAVTGELFF. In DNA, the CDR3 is TGCGCCAGCAGCTTGGGACTAGCGGTCACCGGGGAGCTGTTTTTT. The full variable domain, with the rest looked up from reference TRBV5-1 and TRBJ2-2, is KAGVTQTPRYLIKTRGQQVTLSCSPISGHRSVSWYQQTPGQGLQFLFEYFSETQRNKGNFPGRFSGRQFSNSRSEMNVSTLELGDSALYLCASSLGLAVTGELFFGEGSRLTVL.

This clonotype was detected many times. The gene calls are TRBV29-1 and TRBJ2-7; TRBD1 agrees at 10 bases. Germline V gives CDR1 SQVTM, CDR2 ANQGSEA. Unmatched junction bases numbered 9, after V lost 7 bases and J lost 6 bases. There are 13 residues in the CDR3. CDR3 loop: CSAAWDRGGEQYV. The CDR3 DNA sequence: TGCAGCGCTGCTTGGGACAGGGGAGGCGAGCAGTACGTC.

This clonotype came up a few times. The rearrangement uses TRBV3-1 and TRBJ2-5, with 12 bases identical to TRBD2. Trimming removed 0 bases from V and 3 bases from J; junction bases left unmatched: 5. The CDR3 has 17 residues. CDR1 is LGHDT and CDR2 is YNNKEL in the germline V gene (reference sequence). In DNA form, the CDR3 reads TGTGCCAGCAGCCAAGAGTCCCTAGCGGGGGGGAAAGAGACCCAGTACTTC. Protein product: CASSQESLAGGKETQYF.

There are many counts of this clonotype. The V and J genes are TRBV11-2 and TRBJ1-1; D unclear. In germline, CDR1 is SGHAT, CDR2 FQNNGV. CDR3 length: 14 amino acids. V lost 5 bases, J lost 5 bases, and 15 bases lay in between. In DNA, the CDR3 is TGTGCCAGCAGCCACGGGCGGGCCGGGACTGAAGCTTTCTTT. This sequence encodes CASSHGRAGTEAFF.

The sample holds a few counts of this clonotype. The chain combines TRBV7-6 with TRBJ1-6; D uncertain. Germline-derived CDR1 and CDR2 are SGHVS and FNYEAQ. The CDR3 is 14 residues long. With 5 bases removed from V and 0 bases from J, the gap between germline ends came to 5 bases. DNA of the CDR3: TGTGCCAGCAGCCCTAGCTCCTATAATTCACCCCTCCACTTT. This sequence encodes CASSPSSYNSPLHF.

CDR3 nucleotides: TGTGCCAGCAGCTTGTGGGGAACAGATACGCAGTATTTT. The encoded protein is CASSLWGTDTQYF. The chain has TRBV5-6 and TRBJ2-3; D is undetermined. The CDR3 totals 13 residues. Germline V lookup: CDR1 SGHDT, CDR2 YYEEEE. V lost 1 base and J lost 3, with 6 bases in between.

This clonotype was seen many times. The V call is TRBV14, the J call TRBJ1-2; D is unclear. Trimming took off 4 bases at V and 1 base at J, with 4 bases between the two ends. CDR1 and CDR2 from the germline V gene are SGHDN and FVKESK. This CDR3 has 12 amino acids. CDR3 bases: TGTGCCAGCAGCCCCTATAACTATGGCTACACCTTC. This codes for CASSPYNYGYTF.

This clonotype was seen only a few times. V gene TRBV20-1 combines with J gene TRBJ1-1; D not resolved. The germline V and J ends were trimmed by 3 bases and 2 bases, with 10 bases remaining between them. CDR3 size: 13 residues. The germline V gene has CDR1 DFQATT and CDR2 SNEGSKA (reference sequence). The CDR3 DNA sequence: TGCAGTGCTAGTAGGGCGGACAACACTGAAGCTTTCTTT. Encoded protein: CSASRADNTEAFF.

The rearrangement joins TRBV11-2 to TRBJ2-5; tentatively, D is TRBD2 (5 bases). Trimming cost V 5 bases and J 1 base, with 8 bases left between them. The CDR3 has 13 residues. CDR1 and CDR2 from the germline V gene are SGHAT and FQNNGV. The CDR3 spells CASSPAVQETQYF. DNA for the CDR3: TGTGCCAGCAGCCCAGCGGTCCAAGAGACCCAGTACTTC. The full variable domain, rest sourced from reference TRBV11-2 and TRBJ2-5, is EAGVAQSPRYKIIEKRQSVAFWCNPISGHATLYWYQQILGQGPKLLIQFQNNGVVDDSQLPKDRFSAERLKGVDSTLKIQPAKLEDSAVYLCASSPAVQETQYFGPGTRLLVL.

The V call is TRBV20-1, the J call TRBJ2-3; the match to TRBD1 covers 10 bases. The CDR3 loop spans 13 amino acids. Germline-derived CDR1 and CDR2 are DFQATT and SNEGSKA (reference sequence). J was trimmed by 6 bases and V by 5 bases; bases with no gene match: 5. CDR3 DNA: TGCAGTGCTCCGGGACAGGGGTCGGATACGCAGTATTTT. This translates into CSAPGQGSDTQYF.

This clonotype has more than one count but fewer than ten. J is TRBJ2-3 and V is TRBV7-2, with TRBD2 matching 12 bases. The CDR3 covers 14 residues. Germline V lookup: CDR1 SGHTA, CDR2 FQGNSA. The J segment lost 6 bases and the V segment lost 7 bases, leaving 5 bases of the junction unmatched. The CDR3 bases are TGTGCCAGCAAAATCGGACTAGCGGGGGATACGCAGTATTTT. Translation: CASKIGLAGDTQYF.

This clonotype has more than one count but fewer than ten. The CDR3: CSAGMGGDGNQPQHF. In DNA form, the CDR3 reads TGCAGTGCTGGAATGGGGGGGGACGGCAATCAGCCCCAGCATTTT. This chain joins TRBV20-1 and TRBJ1-5; a possible D gene is TRBD1 (5 bases). CDR1 DFQATT and CDR2 SNEGSKA come from the germline V gene (reference sequence). Trimming pared 5 bases from V and 2 bases from J, leaving 16 bases between. This CDR3 spans 15 amino acids.

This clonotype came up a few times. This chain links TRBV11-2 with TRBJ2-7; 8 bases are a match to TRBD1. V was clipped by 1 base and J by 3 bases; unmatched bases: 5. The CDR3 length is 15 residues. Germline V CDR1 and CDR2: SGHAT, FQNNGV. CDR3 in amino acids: CASSLAPTGVYEQYV. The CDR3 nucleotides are TGTGCCAGCAGCTTAGCCCCGACAGGGGTCTACGAGCAGTACGTC.

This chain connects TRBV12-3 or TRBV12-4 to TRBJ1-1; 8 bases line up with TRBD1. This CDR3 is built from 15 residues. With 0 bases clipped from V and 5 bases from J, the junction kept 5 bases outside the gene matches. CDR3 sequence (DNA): TGTGCCAGCAGTTTAGCGGCAGGGGGCGTAACTGAAGCTTTCTTT. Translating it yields CASSLAAGGVTEAFF.

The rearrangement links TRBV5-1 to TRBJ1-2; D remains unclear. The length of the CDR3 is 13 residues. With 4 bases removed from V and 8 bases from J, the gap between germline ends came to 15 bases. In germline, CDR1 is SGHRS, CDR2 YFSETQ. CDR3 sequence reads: CASSIDGRGGYTF. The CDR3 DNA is TGCGCCAGCAGCATAGATGGACGAGGAGGCTACACCTTC.

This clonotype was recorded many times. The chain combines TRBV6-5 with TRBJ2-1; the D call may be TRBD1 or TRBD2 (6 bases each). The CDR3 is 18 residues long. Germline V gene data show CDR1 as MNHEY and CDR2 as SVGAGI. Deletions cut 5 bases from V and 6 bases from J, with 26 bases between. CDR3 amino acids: CASSRHRDGGSLGNEQFF. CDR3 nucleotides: TGTGCCAGCAGTCGGCACAGGGACGGAGGGTCTTTGGGCAATGAGCAGTTCTTC.

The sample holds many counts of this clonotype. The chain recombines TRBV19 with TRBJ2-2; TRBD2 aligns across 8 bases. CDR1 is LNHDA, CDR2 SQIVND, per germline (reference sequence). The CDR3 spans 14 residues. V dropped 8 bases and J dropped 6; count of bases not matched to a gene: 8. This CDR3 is CASVGLAESGELFF. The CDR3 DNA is TGTGCCAGTGTCGGACTAGCAGAGTCCGGGGAGCTGTTTTTT.

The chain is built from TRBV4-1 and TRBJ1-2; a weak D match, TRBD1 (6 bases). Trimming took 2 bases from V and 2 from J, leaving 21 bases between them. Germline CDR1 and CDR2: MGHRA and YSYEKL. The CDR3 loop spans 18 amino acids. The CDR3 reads CASSQPQLGGPTNYGYTF. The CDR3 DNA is TGCGCCAGCAGCCAACCCCAACTAGGGGGGCCCACCAACTATGGCTACACCTTC.